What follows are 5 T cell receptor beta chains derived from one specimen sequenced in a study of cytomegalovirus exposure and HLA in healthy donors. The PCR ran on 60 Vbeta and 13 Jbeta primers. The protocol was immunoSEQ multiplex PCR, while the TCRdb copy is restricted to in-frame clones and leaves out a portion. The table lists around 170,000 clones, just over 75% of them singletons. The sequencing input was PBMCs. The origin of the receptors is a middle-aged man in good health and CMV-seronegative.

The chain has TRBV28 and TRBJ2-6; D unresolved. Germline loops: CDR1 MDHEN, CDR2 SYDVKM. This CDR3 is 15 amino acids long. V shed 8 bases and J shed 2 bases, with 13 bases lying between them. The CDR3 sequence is CASAVLVAGANVLTF. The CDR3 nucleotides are TGTGCCAGCGCAGTCTTGGTTGCTGGGGCCAACGTCCTGACTTTC.

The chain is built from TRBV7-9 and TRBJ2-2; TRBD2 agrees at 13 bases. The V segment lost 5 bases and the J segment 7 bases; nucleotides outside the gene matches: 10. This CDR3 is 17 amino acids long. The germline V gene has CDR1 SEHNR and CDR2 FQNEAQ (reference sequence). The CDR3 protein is CASSRSGLAGAHGELFF. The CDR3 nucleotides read TGTGCCAGCAGCCGATCCGGACTAGCGGGAGCCCACGGGGAGCTGTTTTTT.

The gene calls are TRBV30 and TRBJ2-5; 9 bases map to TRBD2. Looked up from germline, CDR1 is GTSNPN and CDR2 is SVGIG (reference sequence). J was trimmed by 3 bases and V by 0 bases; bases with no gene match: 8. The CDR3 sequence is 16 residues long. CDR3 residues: CAWSVGWGGREETQYF. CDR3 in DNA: TGTGCCTGGAGTGTAGGGTGGGGCGGGAGGGAAGAGACCCAGTACTTC.

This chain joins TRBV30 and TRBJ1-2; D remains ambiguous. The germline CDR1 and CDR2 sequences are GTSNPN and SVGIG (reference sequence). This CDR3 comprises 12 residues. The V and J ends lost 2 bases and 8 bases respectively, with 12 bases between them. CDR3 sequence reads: CAWSTVSRGYTF. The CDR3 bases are TGTGCCTGGAGTACGGTAAGCCGCGGCTACACCTTC.

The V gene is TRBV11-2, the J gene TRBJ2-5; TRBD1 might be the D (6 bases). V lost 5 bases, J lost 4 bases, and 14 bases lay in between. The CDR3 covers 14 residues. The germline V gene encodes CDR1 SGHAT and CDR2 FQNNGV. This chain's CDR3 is CASSAAQGRETQYF. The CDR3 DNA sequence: TGTGCCAGCAGCGCAGCTCAGGGGAGAGAGACCCAGTACTTC.